This T cell receptor beta chain was observed in a study of OX40 agonist ivuxolimab in advanced cancers. Study summary: Ivuxolimab, an antibody that agonizes OX40 (CD134), was administered to the patients.

From germline, CDR1 is SGHRS and CDR2 YFSETQ. CDR3 length equals 13 residues. Losses at the gene ends were 7 bases for V and 2 bases for J; bases not matched to a gene: 6. Libraries were prepared by immunoSEQ multiplex PCR; TCRdb keeps only in-frame clonotypes and omits some of them. The table has over 45,000 clones, more than 70% seen once; the top ten hold around 0.99%. This clone was observed once. The sequence came from an adult with an advanced solid tumor such as melanoma, head and neck, liver or kidney cancer. The chain couples TRBV5-1 to TRBJ2-7, with 7 positions matching TRBD2. The specimen was CD4+ or CD8+ T cells sorted from blood, collected in a trial of the OX40 agonist ivuxolimab. The CDR3 nucleotides are TGCGCCAGCTCCAAACGGGGGGCCTACGAGCAGTACTTC. This sequence encodes CASSKRGAYEQYF.